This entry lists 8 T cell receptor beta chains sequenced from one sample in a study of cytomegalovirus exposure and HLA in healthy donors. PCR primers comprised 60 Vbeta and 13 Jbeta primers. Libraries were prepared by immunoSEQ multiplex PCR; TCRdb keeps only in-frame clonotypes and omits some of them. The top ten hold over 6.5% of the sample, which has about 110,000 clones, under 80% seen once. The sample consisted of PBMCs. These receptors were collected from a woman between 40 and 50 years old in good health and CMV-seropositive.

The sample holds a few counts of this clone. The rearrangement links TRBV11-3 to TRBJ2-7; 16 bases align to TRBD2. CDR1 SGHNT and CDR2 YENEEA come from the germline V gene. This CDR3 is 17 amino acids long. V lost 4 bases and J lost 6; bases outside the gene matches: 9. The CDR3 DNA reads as TGTGCCAGCAGCTCCCAGGGACTAGCGGGAGGGCCGGGCGAGCAGTACTTC. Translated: CASSSQGLAGGPGEQYF.

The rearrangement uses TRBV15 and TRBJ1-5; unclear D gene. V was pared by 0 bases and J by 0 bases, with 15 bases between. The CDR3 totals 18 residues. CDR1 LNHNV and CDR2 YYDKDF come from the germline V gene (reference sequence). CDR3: CATSRDVWADPSNQPQHF. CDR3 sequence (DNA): TGTGCCACCAGCAGAGATGTTTGGGCAGATCCTAGCAATCAGCCCCAGCATTTT.

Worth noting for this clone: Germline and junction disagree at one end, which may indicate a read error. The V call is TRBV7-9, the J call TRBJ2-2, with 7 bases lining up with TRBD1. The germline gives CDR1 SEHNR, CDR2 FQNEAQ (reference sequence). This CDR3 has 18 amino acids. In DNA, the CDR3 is TGTTCCAGCAGCGCAATGACAGGGTTCGCATCCAACACCGGGGAGCTGTTTTTT. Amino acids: CSSSAMTGFASNTGELFF.

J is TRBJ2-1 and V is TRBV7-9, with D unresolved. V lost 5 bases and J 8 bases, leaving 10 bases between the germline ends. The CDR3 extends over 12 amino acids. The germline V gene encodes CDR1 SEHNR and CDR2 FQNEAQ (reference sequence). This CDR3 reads CASSPQFYEQFF. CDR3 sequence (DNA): TGTGCCAGCAGCCCTCAGTTCTATGAGCAGTTCTTC.

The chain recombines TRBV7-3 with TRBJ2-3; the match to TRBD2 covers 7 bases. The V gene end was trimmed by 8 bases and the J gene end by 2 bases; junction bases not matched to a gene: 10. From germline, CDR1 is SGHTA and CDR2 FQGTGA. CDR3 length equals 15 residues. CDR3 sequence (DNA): TGTGCCAGCGCCCAGGGTGGGGGGGACACAGATACGCAGTATTTT. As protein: CASAQGGGDTDTQYF. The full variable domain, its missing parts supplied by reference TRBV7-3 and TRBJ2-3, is GAGVSQTPSNKVTEKGKYVELRCDPISGHTALYWYRQSLGQGPEFLIYFQGTGAADDSGLPNDRFFAVRPEGSVSTLKIQRTERGDSAVYLCASAQGGGDTDTQYFGPGTRLTVL.

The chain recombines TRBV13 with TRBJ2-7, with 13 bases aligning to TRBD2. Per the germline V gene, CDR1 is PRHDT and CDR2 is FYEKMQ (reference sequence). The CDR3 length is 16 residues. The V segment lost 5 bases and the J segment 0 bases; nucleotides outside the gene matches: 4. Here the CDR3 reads CASSAGLAGPSYEQYF. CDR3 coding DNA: TGTGCCAGCAGCGCGGGACTAGCGGGGCCCTCCTACGAGCAGTACTTC.

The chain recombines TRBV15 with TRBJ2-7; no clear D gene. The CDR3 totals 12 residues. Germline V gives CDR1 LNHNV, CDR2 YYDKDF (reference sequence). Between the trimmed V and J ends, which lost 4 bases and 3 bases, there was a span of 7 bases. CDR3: CATSKRYYEQYF. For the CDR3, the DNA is TGTGCCACCAGCAAGCGTTACTACGAGCAGTACTTC. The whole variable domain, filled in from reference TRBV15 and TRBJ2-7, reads DAMVIQNPRYQVTQFGKPVTLSCSQTLNHNVMYWYQQKSSQAPKLLFHYYDKDFNNEADTPDNFQSRRPNTSFCFLDIRSPGLGDTAMYLCATSKRYYEQYFGPGTRLTVT.

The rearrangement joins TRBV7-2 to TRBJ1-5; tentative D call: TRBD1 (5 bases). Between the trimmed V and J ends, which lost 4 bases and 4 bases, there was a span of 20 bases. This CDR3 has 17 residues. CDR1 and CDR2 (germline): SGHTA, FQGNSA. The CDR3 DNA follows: TGTGCCAGCAGCTCGAGTTCTGGGGGGAACGATAATCAGCCCCAGCATTTT. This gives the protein CASSSSSGGNDNQPQHF.